This T cell receptor beta chain was observed in a study of early stage breast cancer tumors. This clone turned up a few times. This CDR3 is 14 amino acids long. The V gene's germline CDR1 is SGHNT and CDR2 YENEEA. Trimming left V 1 base short and J 0 bases short, with 6 bases between. Sequenced by immunoSEQ multiplex PCR; TCRdb stores in-frame clones only, minus some. The sample shows some 10,000 clones, around 66% of them seen only once. This TCR came from a person between 60 and 69 years old with breast cancer. Sequencing was performed on breast tumor tissue. J is TRBJ1-1 and V is TRBV11-3; D gene unclear. CDR3 bases: TGTGCCAGCAGCTTAGGCGGACTGAACACTGAAGCTTTCTTT. This codes for CASSLGGLNTEAFF.